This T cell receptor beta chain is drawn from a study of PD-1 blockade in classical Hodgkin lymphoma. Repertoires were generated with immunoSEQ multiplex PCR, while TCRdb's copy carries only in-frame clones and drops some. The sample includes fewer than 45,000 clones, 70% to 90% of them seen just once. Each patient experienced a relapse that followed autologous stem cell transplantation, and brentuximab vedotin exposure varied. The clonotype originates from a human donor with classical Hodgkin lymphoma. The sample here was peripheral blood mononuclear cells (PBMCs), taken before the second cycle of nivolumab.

The CDR3 region has the DNA TGCGCCAGCAGCCAGACAGGGACCCCCCACGAGCAGTACTTC. Translation gives CASSQTGTPHEQYF. The chain recombines TRBV5-1 with TRBJ2-7, with 7 positions matching TRBD1. The germline V gene has CDR1 SGHRS and CDR2 YFSETQ. This CDR3 has 14 residues. V shed 4 bases, J shed 5 bases, and the junction held 9 bases outside the gene matches.